This entry features one TCR beta chain sequence. The data belong to a study of Ad26.COV2.S vaccination and SARS-CoV-2 variants. Treatment: roughly 20 received Ad26.COV2.S at low or high dose, single or two shots; about five received placebo; per-sample allocation not given. After the first vaccine or placebo injection, samples were drawn on day 63. Some clones are missing from TCRdb's copy, which holds only in-frame ones; the method was immunoSEQ multiplex PCR. Among fewer than 400,000 clones listed, 85% to 90% were seen once. This CDR3 contains 14 residues. The V gene lost 4 bases and the J gene lost 2 bases, with 12 bases spanning the gap. Germline lookup yields CDR1 SQVTM and CDR2 ANQGSEA.

The rearrangement joins TRBV29-1 to TRBJ1-5; D unclear. This sequence was found in a person between 18 and 65 years old who received the Ad26.COV2.S COVID-19 vaccine or a placebo. The starting material was peripheral blood, obtained in a trial of Ad26.COV2.S vaccine versus placebo. The CDR3 protein is CSVVGGGGNQPQHF. The CDR3 DNA sequence: TGCAGCGTTGTCGGCGGAGGTGGCAATCAGCCCCAGCATTTT.